One sample yielded the 15 T cell receptor beta chains listed below, sequenced in a study of blood T cell repertoires in COVID-19. Profiling relied on immunoSEQ multiplex PCR, and the TCRdb table lists in-frame clones only, not all of them. The sample gives roughly 250,000 clones, around 85% of which show up once; 0.87% is in the top ten. Sequenced sample: peripheral blood. The origin of the receptors is a human donor with COVID-19, enrolled during active disease. The donor label of this sample is uncertain.

The rearrangement joins TRBV7-9 to TRBJ2-2; 11 bases align to TRBD1. The ends lost 6 bases at V and 6 bases at J; junction bases unmatched: 6. Per the germline V gene, CDR1 is SEHNR and CDR2 is FQNEAQ (reference sequence). The CDR3 covers 15 residues. The CDR3: CASRQDRGPAGELFF. The CDR3 coding sequence is TGTGCCAGCAGACAGGACAGGGGGCCGGCCGGGGAGCTGTTTTTT.

The CDR3 sequence is CASSFTREETQYF. CDR3 nucleotide sequence: TGCGCCAGCAGCTTTACCAGGGAAGAGACCCAGTACTTC. This rearrangement joins TRBV5-1 to TRBJ2-5; a weak D match, TRBD1 (5 bases). The CDR3 runs to 13 residues. V was shortened by 2 bases and J by 3 bases, with 8 bases between the two germline ends. CDR1 and CDR2 from the germline V gene are SGHRS and YFSETQ.

This sequence joins TRBV2 and TRBJ1-1; 10 nucleotides match TRBD1. CDR1 is SNHLY and CDR2 is FYNNEI in the germline V gene. The CDR3 is made up of 18 amino acids. V lost 9 bases to trimming and J lost 4 bases; unmatched junction nucleotides: 20. The CDR3 here is CARATGSGTGAFGTEAFF. CDR3 DNA sequence: TGTGCCAGAGCCACCGGGTCTGGGACAGGGGCTTTCGGCACTGAAGCTTTCTTT.

The chain uses TRBV10-2 and TRBJ2-7; TRBD2 matches 9 bases. The junction had 3 bases not matched to a gene; V was cut back by 1 base and J by 2 bases. Germline CDR1 WSHSY, CDR2 SAAADI. This CDR3 spans 15 amino acids. As DNA, the CDR3 is TGCGCCAGCAGTGAGTATCTAGCGGGGACCTACGAGCAGTACTTC. It codes for CASSEYLAGTYEQYF.

This chain links TRBV11-3 with TRBJ2-1; the D is unclear. Per the germline V gene, CDR1 is SGHNT and CDR2 is YENEEA. CDR3 length: 14 amino acids. V was cut by 4 bases and J by 7 bases, with 14 bases left in between. This chain's CDR3 is CASSYIADGNEQFF. The CDR3 DNA is TGTGCCAGCAGCTACATCGCCGACGGGAATGAGCAGTTCTTC.

This clone has just a few counts. The chain employs TRBV16 and TRBJ1-6; the D gene is possibly TRBD1 (5 bases). The CDR3 has 13 residues. The germline V gene has CDR1 KGHSY and CDR2 FQNENV. The ends were cut back, 6 bases at V and 9 bases at J, with 12 bases in the middle. In DNA form, the CDR3 reads TGTGCCAGCAGTACGCAGGGTAGTTCACCCCTCCACTTT. Its protein is CASSTQGSSPLHF.

V gene TRBV18 combines with J gene TRBJ1-1; TRBD1 aligns across 7 bases. J was trimmed by 3 bases and V by 4 bases; bases with no gene match: 8. The CDR3 totals 15 residues. From germline, CDR1 is KGHSH and CDR2 LQKENI. CDR3 residues: CASSQGAALHTEAFF. DNA for the CDR3: TGTGCCAGCTCACAGGGGGCCGCCCTGCACACTGAAGCTTTCTTT.

The V and J genes are TRBV6-5 and TRBJ2-7; 7 bases map to TRBD2. The trim removed 4 bases at V and 1 base at J, leaving 7 bases unmatched. The CDR3 spans 15 residues. Germline-derived CDR1 and CDR2 are MNHEY and SVGAGI. Here the CDR3 DNA reads TGTGCCAGCAGTTCGGGGGGACGGAGTTCCTACGAGCAGTACTTC. Translated: CASSSGGRSSYEQYF.

This chain connects TRBV5-6 to TRBJ1-5, with D unresolved. Deletions cut 0 bases from V and 2 bases from J, with 12 bases between. Germline CDR1 reads SGHDT; CDR2 reads YYEEEE. This CDR3 is 16 amino acids long. The CDR3 reads CASSLGRARGNQPQHF. The CDR3 DNA follows: TGTGCCAGCAGCTTGGGGAGGGCGCGGGGCAATCAGCCCCAGCATTTT. The whole variable domain, remainder taken from reference TRBV5-6 and TRBJ1-5, is DAGVTQSPTHLIKTRGQQVTLRCSPKSGHDTVSWYQQALGQGPQFIFQYYEEEERQRGNFPDRFSGHQFPNYSSELNVNALLLGDSALYLCASSLGRARGNQPQHFGDGTRLSIL.

Comments on this clone: One end of the junction is discordant with germline, which a read error may explain. J is TRBJ2-1 and V is TRBV11-1, with 9 bases matching TRBD2. CDR1 and CDR2 (germline): SGHAT, FQDESV (reference sequence). This CDR3 is 15 amino acids long. The DNA of the CDR3 is TGTGCCAGCAGCTTGCGGGAGGGGGATTACAGTGAGCAGTTCTTC. Its translation is CASSLREGDYSEQFF.

This chain connects TRBV2 to TRBJ2-7; 7 nucleotides align to TRBD2. Germline-derived CDR1 and CDR2 are SNHLY and FYNNEI. CDR3 size: 14 residues. V lost 7 bases, J lost 5 bases, and 11 bases stayed unmatched. The CDR3 loop is CASTGTSGIHEQYF. The DNA for the CDR3 is TGTGCCAGCACCGGGACCAGCGGGATCCACGAGCAGTACTTC.

The chain recombines TRBV7-8 with TRBJ2-2, with TRBD2 matching over 11 bases. V shed 7 bases, J shed 1 base, and the junction held 14 bases outside the gene matches. Per germline, CDR1 SGHVS and CDR2 FQNEAQ. CDR3 length: 19 residues. This CDR3 reads CASNKRSRLAGLNTGELFF. The CDR3 DNA sequence: TGTGCCAGCAACAAGAGGTCACGACTAGCGGGACTGAACACCGGGGAGCTGTTTTTT.

The chain uses TRBV28 and TRBJ2-1; possibly TRBD2 for D (6 bases). V lost 2 bases to trimming and J lost 5 bases, with 10 bases between them. Germline V gene lookup returns CDR1 MDHEN and CDR2 SYDVKM. This CDR3 has 14 amino acids. The CDR3 DNA reads TGTGCCAGCAGTTTAGCGGGAAGGAACAATGAGCAGTTCTTC. This gives the protein CASSLAGRNNEQFF. The full variable domain, completed using reference TRBV28 and TRBJ2-1, is DVKVTQSSRYLVKRTGEKVFLECVQDMDHENMFWYRQDPGLGLRLIYFSYDVKMKEKGDIPEGYSVSREKKERFSLILESASTNQTSMYLCASSLAGRNNEQFFGPGTRLTVL.

The genes are TRBV19 and TRBJ1-2, with no clear D. V dropped 0 bases and J dropped 8 bases, with 7 bases sitting between them. Germline V CDR1 and CDR2: LNHDA, SQIVND (reference sequence). The CDR3 consists of 12 residues. The CDR3 bases are TGTGCCAGTAGTATAGAGGTACTGGGCTACACCTTC. Translating it yields CASSIEVLGYTF.

This clone appeared a single time. The CDR3 here is CASTPSRLYEQYF. The CDR3 nucleotides are TGTGCCAGCACCCCCTCTCGTTTGTACGAGCAGTACTTC. This sequence joins TRBV28 and TRBJ2-7; no reliable D call. This CDR3 has 13 amino acids. V was cut by 7 bases and J by 4 bases, with 14 bases left in between. CDR1 is MDHEN, CDR2 SYDVKM, per germline.